One sample yielded the 10 T cell receptor beta chains listed below, sequenced in a study of cytomegalovirus exposure and HLA in healthy donors. With 60 Vbeta and 13 Jbeta primers, the PCR was carried out. The repertoire was sequenced with immunoSEQ multiplex PCR; TCRdb's copy has only in-frame clones and lacks some. The table lists approximately 100,000 clones, 76% of them singletons, with approximately 5.3% in the top ten. Sequenced: PBMCs. Receptors were obtained from a woman aged 18-35 years in good health and CMV-seropositive.

V and J are TRBV30 and TRBJ1-5; TRBD1 is a possible D gene (6 bases). V lost 3 bases to trimming and J lost 5 bases, with 11 bases between them. CDR1 and CDR2 (germline): GTSNPN, SVGIG (reference sequence). There are 13 residues in the CDR3. CDR3 amino acids: CAWRGGGDQPQHF. The CDR3 DNA follows: TGTGCCTGGAGAGGGGGAGGGGATCAGCCCCAGCATTTT.

The chain uses TRBV6-5 and TRBJ2-7; the match to TRBD2 covers 9 bases. Trimming took 4 bases from V and 5 from J; bases not matched to a gene: 12. CDR3 size: 16 residues. Germline V gives CDR1 MNHEY, CDR2 SVGAGI. CDR3 in amino acids: CASSSKPSGISHEQYF. The CDR3 bases are TGTGCCAGCAGTTCCAAGCCTAGCGGGATCTCGCACGAGCAGTACTTC.

The chain has TRBV6-1 and TRBJ2-7; TRBD1 agrees at 9 bases. Unmatched junction bases numbered 5, after V lost 5 bases and J lost 3 bases. The length of the CDR3 is 14 residues. CDR1 and CDR2 (germline): MNHNS, SASEGT. CDR3 DNA: TGTGCCAGCAGTCTGACAGGGGGAATCTACGAGCAGTACTTC. This encodes CASSLTGGIYEQYF.

A note on this clone: The junction and the germline gene differ at one end; a read error may be behind it. V and J are TRBV6-1 and TRBJ2-7; D remains unclear. The CDR3 runs to 11 residues. Germline CDR1 MNHNS, CDR2 SASEGT. This CDR3 is CAGSLGGEQYF. CDR3 DNA sequence: TGTGCCGGCAGCCTCGGTGGCGAGCAGTACTTC.

The chain recombines TRBV28 with TRBJ1-2, with 7 nucleotides matching TRBD1. CDR1 is MDHEN, CDR2 SYDVKM, per germline. CDR3 size: 15 residues. V lost 5 bases, J lost 7 bases, and 13 bases stayed unmatched. The CDR3 loop is CASSPQTGPLVGYTF. DNA of the CDR3: TGTGCCAGCAGTCCGCAGACAGGGCCACTGGTTGGCTACACCTTC.

J is TRBJ2-6 and V is TRBV5-6; possible D gene TRBD1, 5 bases. This CDR3 region has 17 residues. Germline V gene data show CDR1 as SGHDT and CDR2 as YYEEEE. V was pared by 4 bases and J by 2 bases, with 16 bases between. The CDR3 DNA reads as TGTGCCAGCAGCCACCGACAGACCACGGCTGGGGCCAACGTCCTGACTTTC. Protein sequence: CASSHRQTTAGANVLTF.

As for this clone: The same CDR3 arises from other DNA sequences in this sample as well. Written as DNA, the CDR3 is TGTGCCAGCAGTTTATCGAGGGGGGGCACTGAAGCTTTCTTT. Translation: CASSLSRGGTEAFF. The chain carries TRBV27 and TRBJ1-1; D is perhaps TRBD1 (6 bases). Per the germline V gene, CDR1 is MNHEY and CDR2 is SMNVEV (reference sequence). The V end was cut by 0 bases, the J end by 4 bases, with 9 bases between. This CDR3 region has 14 residues.

V is TRBV27 and J is TRBJ2-4; no definite D call. Looked up from germline, CDR1 is MNHEY and CDR2 is SMNVEV (reference sequence). Trimming pared 1 base from V and 2 bases from J, leaving 6 bases between. The CDR3 consists of 14 residues. CDR3: CASSLLATKNIQYF. The DNA of the CDR3 is TGTGCCAGCAGTTTATTGGCCACCAAAAACATTCAGTACTTC.

The CDR3 DNA follows: TGTGCCAGCTCACATACTAGCGCTAGCTCCTACAATGAGCAGTTCTTC. Translated, it gives CASSHTSASSYNEQFF. This rearrangement joins TRBV18 to TRBJ2-1; 7 bases map to TRBD2. Germline trimming cut 4 bases from V and 0 bases from J; bases unmatched to any gene: 6. Looked up from germline, CDR1 is KGHSH and CDR2 is LQKENI. The CDR3 is made up of 16 amino acids.

The V gene is TRBV7-9, the J gene TRBJ2-3; 15 positions match TRBD2. This CDR3 is 17 amino acids long. V shed 4 bases, J shed 3 bases, and the junction held 5 bases outside the gene matches. In germline, CDR1 is SEHNR, CDR2 FQNEAQ (reference sequence). The CDR3 region is CASSSLGLAGGTDTQYF. The CDR3 DNA is TGTGCCAGCAGCTCCCTGGGACTAGCGGGAGGTACAGATACGCAGTATTTT. The whole variable domain, filled in from reference TRBV7-9 and TRBJ2-3, reads DTGVSQNPRHKITKRGQNVTFRCDPISEHNRLYWYRQTLGQGPEFLTYFQNEAQLEKSRLLSDRFSAERPKGSFSTLEIQRTEQGDSAMYLCASSSLGLAGGTDTQYFGPGTRLTVL.